Following are 2 T cell receptor beta chains from one sample sequenced in a study of blood T cell repertoires in COVID-19. Sequencing was performed with immunoSEQ multiplex PCR; in TCRdb, only in-frame clones are kept and a portion is missing. The profile shows roughly 140,000 clones, around 81% of them singletons. Sequencing was carried out using PBMCs or T cells enriched from blood (not recorded which). The source is a woman in her thirties or forties who had recovered from COVID-19.

The V gene is TRBV30, the J gene TRBJ2-5; D perhaps matches TRBD2 (5 bases). CDR1 is GTSNPN, CDR2 SVGIG, per germline (reference sequence). V gave up 2 bases and J gave up 5 bases, with 9 bases separating them. CDR3 length: 12 residues. CDR3 nucleotide sequence: TGTGCCTGGAGTAGCTCGGGGGAGACCCAGTACTTC. This translates into CAWSSSGETQYF.

CDR3 region: CASRLNEGDEQYF. The CDR3 DNA follows: TGTGCCAGCAGGCTCAACGAGGGGGACGAGCAGTACTTC. The chain is built from TRBV27 and TRBJ2-7; maybe TRBD1 (6 bases). CDR1 MNHEY and CDR2 SMNVEV come from the germline V gene (reference sequence). Trimming took off 6 bases at V and 5 bases at J, with 14 bases between the two ends. CDR3 length: 13 residues.